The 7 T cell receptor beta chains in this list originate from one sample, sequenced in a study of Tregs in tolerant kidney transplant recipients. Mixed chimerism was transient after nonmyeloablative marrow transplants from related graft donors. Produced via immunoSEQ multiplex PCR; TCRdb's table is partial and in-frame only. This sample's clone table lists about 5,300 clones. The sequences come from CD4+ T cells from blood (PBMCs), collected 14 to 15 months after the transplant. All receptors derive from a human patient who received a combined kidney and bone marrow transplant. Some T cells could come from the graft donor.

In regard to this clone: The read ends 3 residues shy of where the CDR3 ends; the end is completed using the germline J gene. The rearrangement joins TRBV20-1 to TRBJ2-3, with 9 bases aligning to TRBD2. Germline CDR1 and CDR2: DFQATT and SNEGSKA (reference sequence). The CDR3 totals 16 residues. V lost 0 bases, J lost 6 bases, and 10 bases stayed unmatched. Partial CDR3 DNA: TGCAGTGCTAGAGATCGAGGCGGGGGGGCTGGGGATACG. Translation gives CSARDRGGGAGDT. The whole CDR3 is CSARDRGGGAGDTQYF.

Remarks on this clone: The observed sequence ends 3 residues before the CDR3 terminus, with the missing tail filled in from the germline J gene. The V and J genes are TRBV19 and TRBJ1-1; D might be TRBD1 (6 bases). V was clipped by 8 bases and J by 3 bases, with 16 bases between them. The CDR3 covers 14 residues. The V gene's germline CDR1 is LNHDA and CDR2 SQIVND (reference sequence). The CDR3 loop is CASLMVGGDTEAFF. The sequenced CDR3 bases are TGTGCCAGTCTCATGGTAGGGGGGGACACTGAA.

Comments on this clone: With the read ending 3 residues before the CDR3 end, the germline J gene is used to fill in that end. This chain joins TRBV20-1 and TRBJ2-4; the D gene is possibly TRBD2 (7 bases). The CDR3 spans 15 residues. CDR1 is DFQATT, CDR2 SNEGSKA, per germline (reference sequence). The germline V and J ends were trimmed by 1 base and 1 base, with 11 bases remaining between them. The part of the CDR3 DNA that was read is TGCAGTGCTAGAGGTGGGGGGGCGGCCAAAAACATT. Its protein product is CSARGGGAAKNI. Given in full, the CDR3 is CSARGGGAAKNIQYF.

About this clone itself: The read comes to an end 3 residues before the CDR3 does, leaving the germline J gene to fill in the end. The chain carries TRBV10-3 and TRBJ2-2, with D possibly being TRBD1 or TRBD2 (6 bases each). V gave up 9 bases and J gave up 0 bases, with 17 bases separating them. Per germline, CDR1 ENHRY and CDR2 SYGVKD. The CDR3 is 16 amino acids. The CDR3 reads CAIGGGGFANTGELFF. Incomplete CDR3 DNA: TGTGCCATTGGAGGGGGTGGTTTCGCGAACACCGGGGAG.

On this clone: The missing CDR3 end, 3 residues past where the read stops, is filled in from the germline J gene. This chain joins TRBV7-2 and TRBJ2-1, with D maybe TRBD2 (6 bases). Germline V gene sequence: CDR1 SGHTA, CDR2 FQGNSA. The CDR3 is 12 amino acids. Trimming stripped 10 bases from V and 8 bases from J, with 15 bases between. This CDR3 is CAIEGTGDEQFF. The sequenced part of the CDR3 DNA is TGTGCCATCGAAGGGACGGGGGATGAG.

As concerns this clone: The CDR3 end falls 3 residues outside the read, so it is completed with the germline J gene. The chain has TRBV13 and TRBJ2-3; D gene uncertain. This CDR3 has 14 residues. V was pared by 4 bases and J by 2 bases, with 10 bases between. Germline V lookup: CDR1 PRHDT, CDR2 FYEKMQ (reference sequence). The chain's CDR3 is CASSYGGHTDTQYF. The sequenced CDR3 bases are TGTGCCAGCAGCTATGGCGGTCACACAGATACG.

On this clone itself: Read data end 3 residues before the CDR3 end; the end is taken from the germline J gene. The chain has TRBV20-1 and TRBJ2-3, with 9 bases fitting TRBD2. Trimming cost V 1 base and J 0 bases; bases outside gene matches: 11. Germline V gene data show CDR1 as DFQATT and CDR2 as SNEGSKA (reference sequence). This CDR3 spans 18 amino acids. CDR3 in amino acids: CSARVSARGGASTDTQYF. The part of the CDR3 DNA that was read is TGCAGTGCTAGAGTTTCAGCGCGGGGGGGTGCTAGCACAGATACG.